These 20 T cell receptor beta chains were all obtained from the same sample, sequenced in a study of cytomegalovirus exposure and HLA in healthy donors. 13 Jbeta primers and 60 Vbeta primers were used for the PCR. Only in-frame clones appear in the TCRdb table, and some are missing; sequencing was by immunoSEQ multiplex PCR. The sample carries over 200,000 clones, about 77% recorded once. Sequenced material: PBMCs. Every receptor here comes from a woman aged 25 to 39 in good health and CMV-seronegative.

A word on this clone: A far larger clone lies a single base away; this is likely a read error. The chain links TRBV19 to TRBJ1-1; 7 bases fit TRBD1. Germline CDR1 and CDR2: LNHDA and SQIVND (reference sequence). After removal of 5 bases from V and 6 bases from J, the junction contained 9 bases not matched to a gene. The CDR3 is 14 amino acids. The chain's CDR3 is CASSLTGKYAEAFF. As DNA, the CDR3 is TGTGCCAGTAGTTTGACAGGGAAGTACGCTGAAGCTTTCTTT.

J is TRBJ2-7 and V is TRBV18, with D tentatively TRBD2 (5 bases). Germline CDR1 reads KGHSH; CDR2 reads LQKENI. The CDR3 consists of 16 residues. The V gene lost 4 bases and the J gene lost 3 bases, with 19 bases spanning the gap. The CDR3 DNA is TGTGCCAGCTCACAATCCTCTCCCGGAGAGGGCTACGAGCAGTACTTC. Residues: CASSQSSPGEGYEQYF.

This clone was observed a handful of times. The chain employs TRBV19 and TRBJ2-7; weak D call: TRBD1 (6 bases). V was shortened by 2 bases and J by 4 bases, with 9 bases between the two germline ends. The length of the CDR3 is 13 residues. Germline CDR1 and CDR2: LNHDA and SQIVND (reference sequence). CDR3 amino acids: CASSINRAYEQYF. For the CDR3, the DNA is TGTGCCAGTAGTATAAACAGGGCTTACGAGCAGTACTTC.

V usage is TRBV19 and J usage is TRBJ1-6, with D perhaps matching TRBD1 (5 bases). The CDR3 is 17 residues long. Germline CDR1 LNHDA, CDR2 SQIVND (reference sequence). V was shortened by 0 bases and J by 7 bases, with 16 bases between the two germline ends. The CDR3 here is CASSIDPTPGRNSPLHF. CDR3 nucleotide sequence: TGTGCCAGTAGTATAGACCCAACTCCAGGGCGAAATTCACCCCTCCACTTT.

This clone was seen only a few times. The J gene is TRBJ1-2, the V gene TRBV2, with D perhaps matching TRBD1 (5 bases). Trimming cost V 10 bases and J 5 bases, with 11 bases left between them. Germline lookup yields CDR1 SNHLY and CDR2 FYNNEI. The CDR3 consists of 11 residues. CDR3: CAIKGPYGYTF. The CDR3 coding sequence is TGTGCCATCAAGGGGCCGTATGGCTACACCTTC.

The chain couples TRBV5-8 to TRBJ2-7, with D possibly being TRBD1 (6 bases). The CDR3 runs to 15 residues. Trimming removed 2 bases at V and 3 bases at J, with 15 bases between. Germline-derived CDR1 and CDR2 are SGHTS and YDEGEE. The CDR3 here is CASSFTGLKIYEQYF. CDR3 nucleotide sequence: TGTGCCAGCAGCTTTACAGGGCTAAAAATCTACGAGCAGTACTTC. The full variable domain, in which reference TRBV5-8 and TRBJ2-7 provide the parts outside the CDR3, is EAGVTQSPTHLIKTRGQQATLRCSPISGHTSVYWYQQALGLGLQFLLWYDEGEERNRGNFPPRFSGRQFPNYSSELNVNALELEDSALYLCASSFTGLKIYEQYFGPGTRLTVT.

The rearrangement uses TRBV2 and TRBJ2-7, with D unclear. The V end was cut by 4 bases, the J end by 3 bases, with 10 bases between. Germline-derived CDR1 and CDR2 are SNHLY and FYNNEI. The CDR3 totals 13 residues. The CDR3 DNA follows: TGTGCCAGCAGTGGATCCCACGGCTACGAGCAGTACTTC. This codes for CASSGSHGYEQYF. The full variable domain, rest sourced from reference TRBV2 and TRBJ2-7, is EPEVTQTPSHQVTQMGQEVILRCVPISNHLYFYWYRQILGQKVEFLVSFYNNEISEKSEIFDDQFSVERPDGSNFTLKIRSTKLEDSAMYFCASSGSHGYEQYFGPGTRLTVT.

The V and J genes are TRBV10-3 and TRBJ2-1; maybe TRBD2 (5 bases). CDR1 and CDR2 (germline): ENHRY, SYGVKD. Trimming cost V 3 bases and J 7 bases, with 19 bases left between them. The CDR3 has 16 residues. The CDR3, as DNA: TGTGCCATCAGTGACGTAGCGAGATCGGGAAGGAATGAGCAGTTCTTC. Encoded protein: CAISDVARSGRNEQFF.

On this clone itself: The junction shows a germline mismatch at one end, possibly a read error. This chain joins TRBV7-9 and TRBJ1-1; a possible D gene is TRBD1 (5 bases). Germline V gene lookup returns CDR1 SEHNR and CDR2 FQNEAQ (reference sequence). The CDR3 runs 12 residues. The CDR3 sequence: CSSRGEVAEAFF. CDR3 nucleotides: TGTTCCAGTCGGGGGGAAGTCGCTGAAGCTTTCTTT.

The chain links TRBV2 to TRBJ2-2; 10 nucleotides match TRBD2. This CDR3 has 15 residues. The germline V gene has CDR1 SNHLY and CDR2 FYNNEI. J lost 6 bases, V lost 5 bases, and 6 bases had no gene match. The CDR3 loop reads CASSLAGALAGELFF. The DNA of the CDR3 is TGTGCCAGCAGTCTAGCGGGGGCCTTAGCCGGGGAGCTGTTTTTT.

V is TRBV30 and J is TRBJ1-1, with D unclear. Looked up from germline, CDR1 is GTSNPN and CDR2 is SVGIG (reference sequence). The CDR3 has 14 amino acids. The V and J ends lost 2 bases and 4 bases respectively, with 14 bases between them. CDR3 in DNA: TGTGCCTGGAGTCCGGGGATTGAGGGCACTGAAGCTTTCTTT. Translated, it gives CAWSPGIEGTEAFF. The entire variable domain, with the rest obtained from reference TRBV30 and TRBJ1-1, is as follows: SQTIHQWPATLVQPVGSPLSLECTVEGTSNPNLYWYRQAAGRGLQLLFYSVGIGQISSEVPQNLSASRPQDRQFILSSKKLLLSDSGFYLCAWSPGIEGTEAFFGQGTRLTVV.

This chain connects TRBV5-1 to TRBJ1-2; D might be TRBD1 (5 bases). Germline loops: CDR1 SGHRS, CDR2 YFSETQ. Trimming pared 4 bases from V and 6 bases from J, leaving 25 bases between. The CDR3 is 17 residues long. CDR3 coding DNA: TGCGCCAGCAGCCCGAATTCCGGGACTACCATGGGCGATGGCTACACCTTC. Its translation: CASSPNSGTTMGDGYTF. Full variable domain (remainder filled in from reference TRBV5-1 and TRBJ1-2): KAGVTQTPRYLIKTRGQQVTLSCSPISGHRSVSWYQQTPGQGLQFLFEYFSETQRNKGNFPGRFSGRQFSNSRSEMNVSTLELGDSALYLCASSPNSGTTMGDGYTFGSGTRLTVV.

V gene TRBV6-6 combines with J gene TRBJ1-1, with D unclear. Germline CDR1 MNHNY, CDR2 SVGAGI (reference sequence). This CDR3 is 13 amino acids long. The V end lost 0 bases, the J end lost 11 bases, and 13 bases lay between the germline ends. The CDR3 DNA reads TGTGCCAGCAGTTACTCGGAGGGTGCGGGGGCTTTCTTT. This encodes CASSYSEGAGAFF.

The CDR3 nucleotides are TGCGCCAGCAGCGGAATTAGCGGGGGGGCCACAGATACGCAGTATTTT. This sequence encodes CASSGISGGATDTQYF. The chain recombines TRBV5-1 with TRBJ2-3, with TRBD2 identical over 11 bases. Germline CDR1 SGHRS, CDR2 YFSETQ. This CDR3 has 16 residues. The J segment lost 2 bases and the V segment lost 4 bases, leaving 6 bases of the junction unmatched.

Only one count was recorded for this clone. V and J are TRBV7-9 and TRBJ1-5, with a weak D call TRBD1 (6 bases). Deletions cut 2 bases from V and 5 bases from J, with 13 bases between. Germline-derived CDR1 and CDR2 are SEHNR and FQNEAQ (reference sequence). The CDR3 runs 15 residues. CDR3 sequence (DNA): TGTGCCAGCAGCTTAACGGGACATGTAGATCAGCCCCAGCATTTT. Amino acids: CASSLTGHVDQPQHF.

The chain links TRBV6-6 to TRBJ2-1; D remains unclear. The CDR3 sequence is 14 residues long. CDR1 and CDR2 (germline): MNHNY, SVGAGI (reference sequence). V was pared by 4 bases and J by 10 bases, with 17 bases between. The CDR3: CASSFILGESEQFF. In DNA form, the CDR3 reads TGTGCCAGCAGTTTCATCCTAGGAGAAAGCGAGCAGTTCTTC.

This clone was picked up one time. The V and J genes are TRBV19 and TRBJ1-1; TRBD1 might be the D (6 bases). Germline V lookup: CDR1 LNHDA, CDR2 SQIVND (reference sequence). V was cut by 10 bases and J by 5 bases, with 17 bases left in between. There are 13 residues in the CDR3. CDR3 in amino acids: CATGQQYWTEAFF. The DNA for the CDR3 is TGTGCCACCGGACAGCAGTATTGGACTGAAGCTTTCTTT.

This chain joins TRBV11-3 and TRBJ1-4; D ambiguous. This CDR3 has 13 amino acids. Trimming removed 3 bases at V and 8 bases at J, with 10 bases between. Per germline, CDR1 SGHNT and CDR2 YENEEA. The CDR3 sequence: CASSFINGEKLFF. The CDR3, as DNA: TGTGCCAGCAGCTTCATAAACGGGGAAAAACTGTTTTTT.

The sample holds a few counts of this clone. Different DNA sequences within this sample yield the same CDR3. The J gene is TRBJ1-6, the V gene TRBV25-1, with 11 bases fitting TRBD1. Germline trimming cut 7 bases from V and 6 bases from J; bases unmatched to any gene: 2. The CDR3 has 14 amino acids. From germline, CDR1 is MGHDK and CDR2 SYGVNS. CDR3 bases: TGTGCCAGCAAGGGGACAGGGGGTAATTCACCCCTCCACTTT. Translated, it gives CASKGTGGNSPLHF.

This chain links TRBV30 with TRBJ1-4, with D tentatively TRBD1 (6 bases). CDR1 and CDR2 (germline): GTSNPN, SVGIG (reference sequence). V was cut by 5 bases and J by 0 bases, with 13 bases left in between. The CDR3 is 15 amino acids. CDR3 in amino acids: CAWARGSATNEKLFF. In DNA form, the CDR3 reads TGTGCCTGGGCTAGGGGGAGTGCAACTAATGAAAAACTGTTTTTT.